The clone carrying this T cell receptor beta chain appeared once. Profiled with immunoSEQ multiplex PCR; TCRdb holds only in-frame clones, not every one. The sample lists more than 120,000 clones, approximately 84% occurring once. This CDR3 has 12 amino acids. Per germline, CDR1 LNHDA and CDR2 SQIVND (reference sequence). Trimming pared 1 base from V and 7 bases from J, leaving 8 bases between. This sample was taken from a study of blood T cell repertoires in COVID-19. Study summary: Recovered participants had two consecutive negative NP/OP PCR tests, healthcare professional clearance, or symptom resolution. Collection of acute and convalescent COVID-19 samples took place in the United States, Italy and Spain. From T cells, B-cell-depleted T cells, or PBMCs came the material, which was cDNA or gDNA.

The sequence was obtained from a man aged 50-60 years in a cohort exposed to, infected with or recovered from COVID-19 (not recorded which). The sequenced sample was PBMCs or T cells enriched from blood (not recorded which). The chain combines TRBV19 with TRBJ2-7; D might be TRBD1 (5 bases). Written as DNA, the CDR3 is TGTGCCAGTAGTATAGCGGCAGGGGAGCAGTACTTC. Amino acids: CASSIAAGEQYF. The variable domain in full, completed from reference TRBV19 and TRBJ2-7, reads DGGITQSPKYLFRKEGQNVTLSCEQNLNHDAMYWYRQDPGQGLRLIYYSQIVNDFQKGDIAEGYSVSREKKESFPLTVTSAQKNPTAFYLCASSIAAGEQYFGPGTRLTVT.